This T cell receptor beta chain was observed in a study of blood T cell repertoires in COVID-19. As for the study in general: Samples of COVID-19 (acute and convalescent) were obtained from the United States, Italy and Spain. In each case, the material was cDNA or gDNA derived from T cells, B-cell-depleted T cells, or PBMCs.

The CDR3 extends over 13 amino acids. Trimming shortened V by 2 bases and J by 6 bases, and 8 bases separated the two germline ends. CDR1 and CDR2 (germline): MRHNA, SNTAGT. Produced via immunoSEQ multiplex PCR; TCRdb's table is partial and in-frame only. The table records approximately 76,000 clones, approximately 85% of them present only once. This clone was counted only a few times. The chain links TRBV6-4 to TRBJ1-5, with D hard to call. The sequencing input was peripheral blood. The TCR comes from a woman aged 80 or over with active or convalescent COVID-19. CDR3 nucleotides: TGTGCCAGCAGTGACGGACTGGGTCAGCCCCAGCATTTT. Its translation: CASSDGLGQPQHF.